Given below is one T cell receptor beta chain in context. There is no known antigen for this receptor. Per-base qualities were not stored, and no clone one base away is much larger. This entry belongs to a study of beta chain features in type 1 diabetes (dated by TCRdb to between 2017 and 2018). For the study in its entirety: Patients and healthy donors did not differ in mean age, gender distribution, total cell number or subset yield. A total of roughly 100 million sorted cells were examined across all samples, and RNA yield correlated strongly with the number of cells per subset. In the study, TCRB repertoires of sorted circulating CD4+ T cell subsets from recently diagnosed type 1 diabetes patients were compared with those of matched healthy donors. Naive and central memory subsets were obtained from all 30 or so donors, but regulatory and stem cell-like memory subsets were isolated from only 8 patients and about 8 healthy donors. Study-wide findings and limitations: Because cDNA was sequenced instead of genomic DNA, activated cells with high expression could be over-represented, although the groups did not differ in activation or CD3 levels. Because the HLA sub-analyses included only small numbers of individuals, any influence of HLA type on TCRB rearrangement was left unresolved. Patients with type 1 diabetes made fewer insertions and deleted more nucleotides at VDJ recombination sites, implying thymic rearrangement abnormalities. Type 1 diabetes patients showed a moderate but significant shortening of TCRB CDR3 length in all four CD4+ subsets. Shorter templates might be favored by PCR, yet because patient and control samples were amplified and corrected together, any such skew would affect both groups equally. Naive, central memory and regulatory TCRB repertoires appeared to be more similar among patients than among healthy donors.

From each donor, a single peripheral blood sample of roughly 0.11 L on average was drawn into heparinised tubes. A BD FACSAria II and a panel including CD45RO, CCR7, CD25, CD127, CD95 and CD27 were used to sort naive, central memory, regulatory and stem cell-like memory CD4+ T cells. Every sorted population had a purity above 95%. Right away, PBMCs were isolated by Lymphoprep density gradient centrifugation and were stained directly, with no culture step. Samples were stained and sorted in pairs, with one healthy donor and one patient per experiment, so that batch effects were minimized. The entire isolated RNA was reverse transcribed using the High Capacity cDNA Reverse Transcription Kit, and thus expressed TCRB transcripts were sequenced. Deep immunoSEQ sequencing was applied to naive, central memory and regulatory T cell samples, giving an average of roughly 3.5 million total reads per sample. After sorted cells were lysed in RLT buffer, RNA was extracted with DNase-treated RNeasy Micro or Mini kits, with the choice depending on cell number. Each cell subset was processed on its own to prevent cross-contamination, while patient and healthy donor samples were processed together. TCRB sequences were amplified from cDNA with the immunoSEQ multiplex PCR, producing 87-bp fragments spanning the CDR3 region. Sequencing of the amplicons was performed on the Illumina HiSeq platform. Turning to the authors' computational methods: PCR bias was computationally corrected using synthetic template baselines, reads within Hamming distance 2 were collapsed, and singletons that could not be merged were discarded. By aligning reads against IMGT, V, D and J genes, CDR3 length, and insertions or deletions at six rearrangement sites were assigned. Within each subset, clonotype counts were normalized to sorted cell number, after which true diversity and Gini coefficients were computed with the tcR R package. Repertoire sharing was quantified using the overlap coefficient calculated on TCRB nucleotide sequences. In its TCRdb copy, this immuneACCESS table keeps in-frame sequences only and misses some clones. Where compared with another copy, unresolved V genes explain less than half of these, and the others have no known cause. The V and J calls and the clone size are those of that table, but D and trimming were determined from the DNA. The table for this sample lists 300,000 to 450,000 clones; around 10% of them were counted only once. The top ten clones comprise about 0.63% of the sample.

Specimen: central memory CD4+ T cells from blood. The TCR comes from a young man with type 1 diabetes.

The nucleotide sequence reads as follows: TGTGCCAGCAGCTCTTGGACAGCTAGCACAGATACGCAGTATTTT. Its coded protein is CASSSWTASTDTQYF. The chain is encoded by TRBV11-2 joined to TRBJ2-3, and the D gene may be TRBD1, 6 bases matching. Spanning cysteine to phenylalanine, the CDR3 consists of 15 amino acids. Only the CDR3 portion is preserved as DNA: 45 bases, with reading frame beginning at the first base. Taken from the germline V gene, the CDR1 and CDR2 loops are SGHAT and FQNNGV. At the junction V is shortened by 4 bases and J by 0 bases, with 11 bases in between.